Shown below are 27 T cell receptor beta chains from a single sample sequenced in a study of human T cells and chemical hapten exposure. The time point denotes: pre-sensitization, week 0. Treatment specified: therapeutic diphenylcyclopropenone sensitization with weekly scalp DPC. TCRdb recomputed calls from the RACE reads with MiXCR, one row per CDR3 protein. The table has approximately 180,000 distinct CDR3 sequences, 25% to 35% seen once. Material: whole blood, obtained in connection with sensitization to the hapten diphenylcyclopropenone (DPC). The receptors were gathered from a woman in her twenties or thirties with alopecia areata. Some clones in this sample may be carry-over from other donors' samples.

This chain uses TRBV7-8 with TRBJ2-7; TRBD1 matches at 7 bases. The CDR3 loop spans 15 amino acids. V dropped 1 base and J dropped 0; count of bases not matched to a gene: 3. Germline V lookup: CDR1 SGHVS, CDR2 FQNEAQ. The CDR3 region is CASSLEGGSSYEQYF. Here the CDR3 DNA reads TGTGCCAGCAGCTTAGAAGGGGGCAGCTCCTACGAGCAGTACTTC.

The CDR3 is CASRSAVTNEKLFF. The CDR3 region has the DNA TGCGCCAGCAGGTCGGCAGTCACTAATGAAAAACTGTTTTTT. The chain recombines TRBV5-1 with TRBJ1-4; D is unresolved. Germline loops: CDR1 SGHRS, CDR2 YFSETQ. The CDR3 sequence is 14 residues long. Trimming pared 5 bases from V and 2 bases from J, leaving 10 bases between.

This clonotype was seen a handful of times. The chain's CDR3 is CASSLDSSFGGELFF. The CDR3 DNA sequence: TGTGCCAGCAGCTTAGATTCCAGCTTCGGGGGGGAGCTGTTTTTT. The V gene is TRBV7-7, the J gene TRBJ2-2; no clear D gene. The length of the CDR3 is 15 residues. V lost 1 base to trimming and J lost 8 bases, with 14 bases between them. Per germline, CDR1 SSHAT and CDR2 FNYEAQ (reference sequence).

The genes are TRBV28 and TRBJ1-5; 7 bases agree with TRBD1. Germline lookup yields CDR1 MDHEN and CDR2 SYDVKM. CDR3 length: 15 residues. J was trimmed by 4 bases and V by 3 bases; bases with no gene match: 6. CDR3: CASSFAGQLNQPQHF. Here the CDR3 DNA reads TGTGCCAGCAGTTTTGCGGGACAGCTGAATCAGCCCCAGCATTTT.

A few counts support this clonotype. This rearrangement joins TRBV28 to TRBJ2-7; no clear D gene. Per the germline V gene, CDR1 is MDHEN and CDR2 is SYDVKM. CDR3 length: 12 residues. V was shortened by 6 bases and J by 6 bases, with 12 bases between the two germline ends. CDR3 nucleotide sequence: TGTGCCAGCAGCCAACGCGGCGGCGAGCAGTACTTC. Its translation: CASSQRGGEQYF.

This clonotype has more than one count but fewer than ten. The chain has TRBV4-2 and TRBJ2-1; maybe TRBD2 (5 bases). CDR1 and CDR2 (germline): LGHNA, YNFKEQ. V lost 0 bases and J lost 7, with 13 bases in between. This CDR3 region has 15 residues. DNA for the CDR3: TGTGCCAGCAGCCAAGATGTACTAGTACTAAATGAGCAGTTCTTC. Translation: CASSQDVLVLNEQFF.

The rearrangement joins TRBV3-1 to TRBJ2-5, with D perhaps matching TRBD1 (6 bases). Per the germline V gene, CDR1 is LGHDT and CDR2 is YNNKEL (reference sequence). The V end lost 2 bases, the J end lost 1 base, and 8 bases lay between the germline ends. This CDR3 spans 14 amino acids. The CDR3 nucleotides are TGTGCCAGCAGCCAACGGACAGCCCAAGAGACCCAGTACTTC. This gives the protein CASSQRTAQETQYF.

This clonotype was observed a handful of times. The genes are TRBV7-9 and TRBJ2-1; tentative D call: TRBD2 (6 bases). Between the trimmed V and J ends, which lost 6 bases and 4 bases, there was a span of 28 bases. In germline, CDR1 is SEHNR, CDR2 FQNEAQ (reference sequence). The CDR3 has 19 residues. CDR3 sequence (DNA): TGTGCCAGCAGAGGAACCAACATAAAACGGGGGTCACCTTACAATGAGCAGTTCTTC. Its protein product is CASRGTNIKRGSPYNEQFF.

The rearrangement uses TRBV30 and TRBJ1-5; D is unclear. Trimming pared 2 bases from V and 6 bases from J, leaving 11 bases between. Germline V gene data show CDR1 as GTSNPN and CDR2 as SVGIG (reference sequence). CDR3 size: 13 residues. CDR3 sequence reads: CAWSRGMGQPQHF. The CDR3 DNA follows: TGTGCCTGGAGTCGGGGTATGGGTCAGCCCCAGCATTTT.

This clonotype was counted between two and nine times. The chain has TRBV24-1 and TRBJ2-6; 8 nucleotides align to TRBD1. The ends lost 2 bases at V and 0 bases at J; junction bases unmatched: 5. There are 18 residues in the CDR3. CDR1 KGHDR and CDR2 SFDVKD come from the germline V gene. The chain's CDR3 is CATSDSAGGFSGANVLTF. The CDR3 DNA follows: TGTGCCACCAGTGATTCGGCAGGGGGCTTCTCTGGGGCCAACGTCCTGACTTTC.

This clonotype was seen once. The genes are TRBV20-1 and TRBJ2-2; possibly TRBD2 for D (5 bases). The CDR3 extends over 17 amino acids. CDR1 is DFQATT and CDR2 is SNEGSKA in the germline V gene (reference sequence). With 3 bases removed from V and 1 base from J, the gap between germline ends came to 18 bases. The CDR3 here is CSASASYPRGNTGELFF. DNA of the CDR3: TGCAGTGCTAGTGCATCCTATCCTCGGGGGAACACCGGGGAGCTGTTTTTT.

The table lists this clonotype with a few counts. The chain combines TRBV29-1 with TRBJ2-2; 8 bases match TRBD1. Germline V gene lookup returns CDR1 SQVTM and CDR2 ANQGSEA. The CDR3 loop spans 16 amino acids. V shed 1 base, J shed 1 base, and the junction held 5 bases outside the gene matches. The CDR3 nucleotides are TGCAGCGTTGAAGCAACCGGACAGGGGAACACCGGGGAGCTGTTTTTT. Amino acids: CSVEATGQGNTGELFF.

In this sample, this clonotype turned up a few times. The rearrangement uses TRBV3-1 and TRBJ1-2; D uncertain. Germline CDR1 is LGHDT and CDR2 is YNNKEL (reference sequence). This CDR3 is 15 amino acids long. V shed 1 base and J shed 8 bases, with 17 bases lying between them. Here the CDR3 reads CASSQVHDTPWGYTF. In DNA form, the CDR3 reads TGTGCCAGCAGCCAAGTACATGACACTCCGTGGGGCTACACCTTC.

The chain carries TRBV5-6 and TRBJ2-5, with 8 bases matching TRBD1. With 0 bases clipped from V and 5 bases from J, the junction kept 6 bases outside the gene matches. The CDR3 covers 15 residues. The germline gives CDR1 SGHDT, CDR2 YYEEEE. This CDR3 is CASSLGQGQWETQYF. CDR3 bases: TGTGCCAGCAGCTTGGGACAGGGGCAGTGGGAGACCCAGTACTTC.

This chain joins TRBV18 and TRBJ1-1; tentatively, D is TRBD1 (6 bases). Trimming took off 1 base at V and 11 bases at J, with 17 bases between the two ends. The CDR3 spans 14 residues. Per germline, CDR1 KGHSH and CDR2 LQKENI. The chain's CDR3 is CASSPQQGGLEAFF. The CDR3 nucleotides are TGTGCCAGCTCACCACAACAGGGTGGCCTCGAGGCTTTCTTT.

V gene TRBV4-2 combines with J gene TRBJ2-1; a possible D gene is TRBD2 (7 bases). The CDR3 loop spans 20 amino acids. Germline values: CDR1 LGHNA, CDR2 YNFKEQ. The V end lost 2 bases, the J end lost 5 bases, and 28 bases lay between the germline ends. The DNA for the CDR3 is TGTGCCAGCAGCCAAAGGGGGGGGGGTGGAACCCAACGCAAGGACAATGAGCAGTTCTTC. Its protein is CASSQRGGGGTQRKDNEQFF.

This clonotype was counted only a few times. The V and J genes are TRBV10-2 and TRBJ1-1, with D maybe TRBD1 (5 bases). V lost 7 bases and J 11 bases, leaving 17 bases between the germline ends. CDR3 size: 12 residues. Germline V gene data show CDR1 as WSHSY and CDR2 as SAAADI. CDR3 region: CASNNLQGRAFF. The CDR3 nucleotides are TGCGCCAGCAACAACCTTCAGGGACGGGCTTTCTTT.

This sequence joins TRBV4-2 and TRBJ2-1; D is unclear. V was clipped by 0 bases and J by 7 bases, with 7 bases between them. Germline CDR1 is LGHNA and CDR2 is YNFKEQ. The CDR3 contains 13 residues. CDR3 in DNA: TGTGCCAGCAGCCAAGACCTACTTAATGAGCAGTTCTTC. This sequence encodes CASSQDLLNEQFF.

This clonotype was observed a few times. This sequence joins TRBV28 and TRBJ1-3; D call uncertain. The CDR3 consists of 14 residues. The V and J ends lost 4 bases and 3 bases respectively, with 10 bases between them. Per the germline V gene, CDR1 is MDHEN and CDR2 is SYDVKM. The CDR3: CASSSGLYGNTIYF. In nucleotides, the CDR3 is TGTGCCAGCAGTTCCGGCCTCTATGGAAACACCATATATTTT.

In its sample, this clonotype was seen a few times. The V gene is TRBV20-1, the J gene TRBJ2-3; no reliable D call. The CDR3 runs 12 residues. Trimming took 3 bases from V and 2 from J, leaving 6 bases between them. The germline gives CDR1 DFQATT, CDR2 SNEGSKA (reference sequence). Written as DNA, the CDR3 is TGCAGTGCTAGCGTCAACACAGATACGCAGTATTTT. Translation gives CSASVNTDTQYF.

The chain recombines TRBV2 with TRBJ2-5; D is undetermined. The V gene lost 7 bases and the J gene lost 4 bases, with 7 bases spanning the gap. CDR3 length equals 11 residues. Looked up from germline, CDR1 is SNHLY and CDR2 is FYNNEI. In nucleotides, the CDR3 is TGTGCCAGCACCCTGTTAGAGACCCAGTACTTC. Translating gives CASTLLETQYF.

This clonotype occurred many times. The chain carries TRBV20-1 and TRBJ2-3, with D tentatively TRBD1 or TRBD2 (5 bases each). The CDR3 has 14 amino acids. CDR1 and CDR2 from the germline V gene are DFQATT and SNEGSKA (reference sequence). Trimming left V 6 bases short and J 1 base short, with 14 bases between. The CDR3 region is CSADERGGTDTQYF. CDR3 in DNA: TGCAGTGCCGATGAGAGGGGCGGCACAGATACGCAGTATTTT.

J is TRBJ2-1 and V is TRBV5-1, with D maybe TRBD2 (6 bases). V lost 0 bases, J lost 6 bases, and 16 bases lay in between. The germline gives CDR1 SGHRS, CDR2 YFSETQ. CDR3 size: 16 residues. This CDR3 is CASSLGFGSSVNEQFF. CDR3 in DNA: TGCGCCAGCAGCTTGGGGTTCGGGAGTAGTGTCAATGAGCAGTTCTTC.

This clonotype appeared a few times. This chain uses TRBV20-1 with TRBJ1-5; tentative D call: TRBD1 (5 bases). V was pared by 2 bases and J by 8 bases, with 13 bases between. The CDR3 length is 13 residues. Germline V gives CDR1 DFQATT, CDR2 SNEGSKA (reference sequence). The CDR3 DNA reads TGCAGTGCTAGACCCTCCCTGGGGGAGCCCCAGCATTTT. It codes for CSARPSLGEPQHF.

This clonotype was seen a handful of times. The chain joins TRBV28 to TRBJ2-7; D gene unclear. The CDR3 contains 14 residues. Germline V lookup: CDR1 MDHEN, CDR2 SYDVKM. Trimming took off 6 bases at V and 1 base at J, with 13 bases between the two ends. The CDR3 DNA reads TGTGCCAGCAGCACCCTGGAGAGATCCTACGAGCAGTACTTC. Translation: CASSTLERSYEQYF.

The V and J genes are TRBV15 and TRBJ2-7; D gene unclear. The V end lost 0 bases, the J end lost 4 bases, and 7 bases lay between the germline ends. Germline V CDR1 and CDR2: LNHNV, YYDKDF (reference sequence). The CDR3 consists of 13 residues. The CDR3 spells CATSRDNAYEQYF. CDR3 coding DNA: TGTGCCACCAGCAGAGACAATGCATACGAGCAGTACTTC. Full variable domain (rest looked up from reference TRBV15 and TRBJ2-7): DAMVIQNPRYQVTQFGKPVTLSCSQTLNHNVMYWYQQKSSQAPKLLFHYYDKDFNNEADTPDNFQSRRPNTSFCFLDIRSPGLGDTAMYLCATSRDNAYEQYFGPGTRLTVT.

This clonotype was observed a few times. The V and J genes are TRBV29-1 and TRBJ2-7; TRBD1 matches 12 bases. Trimming removed 5 bases from V and 10 bases from J; junction bases left unmatched: 9. Germline-derived CDR1 and CDR2 are SQVTM and ANQGSEA. This CDR3 has 13 amino acids. The CDR3 nucleotides are TGCAGCGTTCCAATGGGACAGGGGGCGCACCAGTACTTC. Amino acids: CSVPMGQGAHQYF.